Listed here is a single T cell receptor beta chain. TCRdb keeps only in-frame clones here, not all; method: immunoSEQ multiplex PCR. The sample consists of about 190,000 clones, 70% to 80% of them appearing once. The data derive from a study of blood T cell repertoires in COVID-19. Germline assignment: CDR1 LNHNV and CDR2 YYDKDF (reference sequence). The CDR3 is made up of 17 amino acids. V lost 0 bases, J lost 7 bases, and 8 bases stayed unmatched. This TCR was sampled from a man aged 50 to 59 who had recovered from COVID-19. This rearrangement joins TRBV15 to TRBJ2-2; 10 positions agree with TRBD1. What was sequenced was peripheral blood. The CDR3 sequence: CATSREVDRGLGGELFF. DNA of the CDR3: TGTGCCACCAGCAGAGAGGTAGACAGGGGGCTCGGCGGGGAGCTGTTTTTT.